What follows are 9 T cell receptor beta chains derived from one specimen sequenced in a study of graft-versus-host responses after intestinal transplantation. Intraepithelial and lamina propria lymphocytes were released after the graft tissue was processed. Profiling relied on immunoSEQ multiplex PCR, and the TCRdb table lists in-frame clones only, not all of them. Of under 7,000 clones in the sample, 65% to 80% were seen once. The sequencing here drew on ileum tissue, taken around 230 days after intestinal transplant. Source of these receptors: a human patient who received an intestinal transplant, so some T cells may come from the graft donor.

The rearrangement links TRBV19 to TRBJ2-2; D possibly corresponds to TRBD1 (6 bases). The germline V gene encodes CDR1 LNHDA and CDR2 SQIVND (reference sequence). V was shortened by 9 bases and J by 7 bases, with 21 bases between the two germline ends. This CDR3 has 15 residues. CDR3 bases: TGTGCCAGCCACTTACAGGGAATTGGCGTCGGGGAGCTGTTTTTT. Amino acids: CASHLQGIGVGELFF.

This clone turned up a few times. The gene calls are TRBV6-1 and TRBJ1-5, with D perhaps TRBD1 (5 bases). Per germline, CDR1 MNHNS and CDR2 SASEGT. Trimming shortened V by 5 bases and J by 12 bases, and 20 bases separated the two germline ends. The CDR3 has 14 residues. The CDR3 protein is CASSNSGTPGGQHF. The CDR3 DNA reads as TGTGCCAGCAGTAACTCCGGGACCCCAGGAGGCCAGCATTTT.

The V call is TRBV5-1, the J call TRBJ1-4; D uncertain. Trimming shortened V by 8 bases and J by 7 bases, and 18 bases separated the two germline ends. Germline V CDR1 and CDR2: SGHRS, YFSETQ. The CDR3 has 14 amino acids. The CDR3 region has the DNA TGCGCCAGAGCCGGTGGCCGGGATTTTGAAAAACTGTTTTTT. This translates into CARAGGRDFEKLFF.

V is TRBV4-1 and J is TRBJ1-6, with 7 bases matching TRBD1. This CDR3 has 17 residues. V shed 4 bases, J shed 9 bases, and the junction held 15 bases outside the gene matches. Germline V lookup: CDR1 MGHRA, CDR2 YSYEKL. The CDR3 is CASSRGPGGALISPLHF. The CDR3 nucleotides are TGCGCCAGCAGCCGGGGACCAGGGGGGGCCCTTATTTCACCCCTCCACTTT.

The chain joins TRBV5-4 to TRBJ2-6; D not certain. CDR1 is SGHNT, CDR2 YYREEE, per germline (reference sequence). The V and J ends lost 1 base and 0 bases respectively, with 8 bases between them. The CDR3 extends over 16 amino acids. This CDR3 reads CASSLSYVSGANVLTF. Written as DNA, the CDR3 is TGTGCCAGCAGCTTGAGTTACGTCTCTGGGGCCAACGTCCTGACTTTC.

This clone was seen a handful of times. The chain employs TRBV2 and TRBJ2-3; the D gene could be TRBD1 or TRBD2 (5 bases each). The CDR3 runs 14 residues. The V and J ends lost 6 bases and 6 bases respectively, with 16 bases between them. Per the germline V gene, CDR1 is SNHLY and CDR2 is FYNNEI. CDR3 sequence (DNA): TGTGCCAGCAGGGGGGATACATTTCAGGATACGCAGTATTTT. This encodes CASRGDTFQDTQYF.

The rearrangement uses TRBV30 and TRBJ1-2; D not certain. In germline, CDR1 is GTSNPN, CDR2 SVGIG (reference sequence). Between the trimmed V and J ends, which lost 2 bases and 6 bases, there was a span of 13 bases. This CDR3 contains 13 residues. The CDR3 DNA reads as TGTGCCTGGAGTCCGGGGTTAGGGAATGGCTACACCTTC. Translation gives CAWSPGLGNGYTF.

The CDR3: CASGGVLYGYTF. The CDR3 DNA reads as TGTGCCTCCGGCGGGGTCCTCTATGGCTACACCTTC. The rearrangement joins TRBV9 to TRBJ1-2; D gene uncertain. The CDR3 runs to 12 residues. Per germline, CDR1 SGDLS and CDR2 YYNGEE. The germline V and J ends were trimmed by 10 bases and 4 bases, with 14 bases remaining between them.

In its sample, this clone was seen once. V and J are TRBV19 and TRBJ1-2; D gene unclear. Germline V gives CDR1 LNHDA, CDR2 SQIVND (reference sequence). Deletions cut 4 bases from V and 2 bases from J, with 20 bases between. CDR3 length: 17 residues. CDR3 in amino acids: CASSTGSIFDVNYGYTF. The DNA for the CDR3 is TGTGCCAGTAGTACCGGGTCGATTTTCGATGTGAACTATGGCTACACCTTC. Combining the CDR3 with reference TRBV19 and TRBJ1-2 gives the whole variable domain DGGITQSPKYLFRKEGQNVTLSCEQNLNHDAMYWYRQDPGQGLRLIYYSQIVNDFQKGDIAEGYSVSREKKESFPLTVTSAQKNPTAFYLCASSTGSIFDVNYGYTFGSGTRLTVV.